Presented here are 20 T cell receptor beta chains from one specimen sequenced in a study of shared clonotypes between healthy human individuals. Method: immunoSEQ multiplex PCR; TCRdb's copy keeps in-frame clones and lacks some. The repertoire holds roughly 2.2 million clones, with approximately 93% as singletons. Sequencing input: naive CD4+ T cells from PBMCs. Described subset: CD45RA+ positively selected. The source is a man younger than 35 in good health. Some clones in this sample may be carry-over from other donors' samples.

V gene TRBV2 combines with J gene TRBJ1-2; D not certain. Germline V gene sequence: CDR1 SNHLY, CDR2 FYNNEI. The CDR3 spans 12 residues. V lost 3 bases to trimming and J lost 5 bases, with 7 bases between them. CDR3 DNA sequence: TGTGCCAGCAGTGACAGACGGTATGGCTACACCTTC. Amino acid sequence: CASSDRRYGYTF.

The chain links TRBV28 to TRBJ2-7; TRBD2 matches at 7 bases. This CDR3 is built from 14 residues. The V segment lost 4 bases and the J segment 1 base; nucleotides outside the gene matches: 4. Germline V gives CDR1 MDHEN, CDR2 SYDVKM. The CDR3 region has the DNA TGTGCCAGCAGTTCCCCTAGCGGATCCTACGAGCAGTACTTC. It is translated as CASSSPSGSYEQYF. Variable domain in full (rest from reference TRBV28 and TRBJ2-7): DVKVTQSSRYLVKRTGEKVFLECVQDMDHENMFWYRQDPGLGLRLIYFSYDVKMKEKGDIPEGYSVSREKKERFSLILESASTNQTSMYLCASSSPSGSYEQYFGPGTRLTVT.

The chain combines TRBV27 with TRBJ2-1, with D possibly being TRBD2 (6 bases). The V gene lost 5 bases and the J gene lost 7 bases, with 15 bases spanning the gap. The germline gives CDR1 MNHEY, CDR2 SMNVEV (reference sequence). This CDR3 comprises 14 residues. The DNA of the CDR3 is TGTGCCAGCAGTCCCCGGGACTTGAAAAATGAGCAGTTCTTC. It translates to CASSPRDLKNEQFF.

The V call is TRBV2, the J call TRBJ1-5, with D unresolved. Germline CDR1 reads SNHLY; CDR2 reads FYNNEI. With 0 bases removed from V and 1 base from J, the gap between germline ends came to 7 bases. The CDR3 has 15 amino acids. The CDR3 DNA reads TGTGCCAGCAGTGAAGCATGGAGGAGCAATCAGCCCCAGCATTTT. Amino acid sequence: CASSEAWRSNQPQHF.

CDR3 in amino acids: CASSLERPETQYF. The CDR3 DNA is TGTGCCAGCAGCCTAGAGAGACCGGAGACCCAGTACTTC. The rearrangement uses TRBV7-9 and TRBJ2-5; D is ambiguous. V dropped 5 bases and J dropped 5 bases, with 12 bases sitting between them. CDR1 and CDR2 (germline): SEHNR, FQNEAQ (reference sequence). The CDR3 spans 13 residues.

Notes on this clone: Other DNA sequences in the same sample also yield this CDR3. V and J are TRBV28 and TRBJ2-2; D is unclear. Looked up from germline, CDR1 is MDHEN and CDR2 is SYDVKM. The germline V and J ends were trimmed by 4 bases and 4 bases, with 7 bases remaining between them. This CDR3 is 13 amino acids long. CDR3 in DNA: TGTGCCAGCAGTTCCCCTAGCACCGGGGAGCTGTTTTTT. It encodes CASSSPSTGELFF.

The chain recombines TRBV5-1 with TRBJ2-2, with 9 bases fitting TRBD1. The V gene's germline CDR1 is SGHRS and CDR2 YFSETQ. The CDR3 is 15 amino acids. The trim removed 5 bases at V and 5 bases at J, leaving 7 bases unmatched. CDR3 sequence: CASRKRTGVTGELFF. In DNA, the CDR3 is TGCGCCAGCAGAAAAAGGACAGGGGTAACCGGGGAGCTGTTTTTT.

CDR3 region: CASSAGANHRSYEQYF. As DNA, the CDR3 is TGCGCCAGCAGTGCAGGGGCCAATCACCGCTCCTACGAGCAGTACTTC. The V and J genes are TRBV5-1 and TRBJ2-7; D perhaps matches TRBD1 (6 bases). Trimming pared 5 bases from V and 0 bases from J, leaving 18 bases between. This CDR3 contains 16 residues. CDR1 SGHRS and CDR2 YFSETQ come from the germline V gene.

Remarks on this clone: The sample contains more than one DNA sequence encoding this CDR3. The chain has TRBV5-1 and TRBJ1-2, with D unresolved. The CDR3 covers 14 residues. CDR1 is SGHRS and CDR2 is YFSETQ in the germline V gene. The V and J ends lost 0 bases and 2 bases respectively, with 8 bases between them. The CDR3 reads CASSLGQVNYGYTF. The CDR3 nucleotides read TGCGCCAGCAGCTTGGGTCAGGTGAACTATGGCTACACCTTC. Together with reference TRBV5-1 and TRBJ1-2, the CDR3 gives the full variable domain: KAGVTQTPRYLIKTRGQQVTLSCSPISGHRSVSWYQQTPGQGLQFLFEYFSETQRNKGNFPGRFSGRQFSNSRSEMNVSTLELGDSALYLCASSLGQVNYGYTFGSGTRLTVV.

The chain carries TRBV11-2 and TRBJ2-7; TRBD1 aligns across 7 bases. CDR1 is SGHAT and CDR2 is FQNNGV in the germline V gene. With V trimmed by 3 bases and J by 2 bases, 10 bases remained unmatched. CDR3 length: 16 residues. In nucleotides, the CDR3 is TGTGCCAGCAGCTTTAGACTCCGGGACAGCCCCTACGAGCAGTACTTC. This codes for CASSFRLRDSPYEQYF.

The chain joins TRBV6-1 to TRBJ2-7; D is undetermined. CDR1 is MNHNS, CDR2 SASEGT, per germline. This CDR3 is built from 15 residues. V lost 0 bases to trimming and J lost 2 bases, with 11 bases between them. The CDR3, as DNA: TGTGCCAGCAGTGAAGCCGGGTGGAAGACCTACGAGCAGTACTTC. Residues: CASSEAGWKTYEQYF.

This chain joins TRBV9 and TRBJ2-7; D is unresolved. V lost 0 bases, J lost 3 bases, and 13 bases lay in between. Germline lookup yields CDR1 SGDLS and CDR2 YYNGEE. The CDR3 spans 15 residues. DNA of the CDR3: TGTGCCAGCAGCGTAGGTGGAAGCTCGATCTACGAGCAGTACTTC. As protein: CASSVGGSSIYEQYF.

This chain connects TRBV5-8 to TRBJ1-5; 10 bases fit TRBD1. Germline lookup yields CDR1 SGHTS and CDR2 YDEGEE. CDR3 size: 15 residues. V was clipped by 5 bases and J by 4 bases; unmatched bases: 6. CDR3 DNA sequence: TGTGCCAGCAGACCGACAGGGGGCGGGAATCAGCCCCAGCATTTT. Encoded protein: CASRPTGGGNQPQHF.

The V call is TRBV10-1, the J call TRBJ2-1, with TRBD2 matching 8 bases. The CDR3 spans 12 residues. In germline, CDR1 is WNHNN, CDR2 SYGVQD (reference sequence). The J segment lost 8 bases and the V segment lost 10 bases, leaving 7 bases of the junction unmatched. CDR3 in amino acids: CAIVGLAHEQFF. The CDR3 bases are TGCGCCATCGTCGGACTAGCACATGAGCAGTTCTTC.

V usage is TRBV4-1 and J usage is TRBJ2-3; 7 positions match TRBD1. The CDR3 has 15 amino acids. Per the germline V gene, CDR1 is MGHRA and CDR2 is YSYEKL. J was trimmed by 2 bases and V by 5 bases; bases with no gene match: 7. The CDR3 nucleotides read TGCGCCAGCAGCTCGACAGGGCTTCTCACAGATACGCAGTATTTT. Residues: CASSSTGLLTDTQYF.

This chain uses TRBV7-9 with TRBJ2-1; D is possibly TRBD2 (6 bases). The CDR3 loop spans 14 amino acids. The V end lost 4 bases, the J end lost 8 bases, and 15 bases lay between the germline ends. Looked up from germline, CDR1 is SEHNR and CDR2 is FQNEAQ (reference sequence). The CDR3 is CASSSTGGWDEQFF. DNA for the CDR3: TGTGCCAGCAGCTCCACCGGGGGATGGGATGAGCAGTTCTTC.

The chain combines TRBV27 with TRBJ2-7; TRBD1 or TRBD2 may be the D gene (5 bases each). This CDR3 is built from 17 residues. Per the germline V gene, CDR1 is MNHEY and CDR2 is SMNVEV (reference sequence). V was clipped by 4 bases and J by 0 bases, with 19 bases between them. CDR3: CASSSSEGPPSSYEQYF. The CDR3 DNA sequence: TGTGCCAGCAGTTCATCAGAGGGACCCCCGAGCTCCTACGAGCAGTACTTC.

This clone was seen just once. The gene calls are TRBV9 and TRBJ2-1, with D perhaps assigned TRBD1 or TRBD2 (5 bases each). Germline V gene sequence: CDR1 SGDLS, CDR2 YYNGEE. This CDR3 is built from 18 residues. Trimming stripped 0 bases from V and 3 bases from J, with 19 bases between. CDR3 residues: CASSVVGRLNSRYNEQFF. CDR3 bases: TGTGCCAGCAGCGTAGTGGGACGTTTGAATTCTCGCTACAATGAGCAGTTCTTC.

V and J are TRBV7-2 and TRBJ1-2; 8 bases map to TRBD1. V shed 1 base, J shed 4 bases, and the junction held 8 bases outside the gene matches. CDR3 length: 16 amino acids. CDR1 and CDR2 from the germline V gene are SGHTA and FQGNSA. Written as DNA, the CDR3 is TGTGCCAGCAGCTTAGGTCCCCCACAGGGGGGCTATGGCTACACCTTC. Translated: CASSLGPPQGGYGYTF.

The chain is built from TRBV5-4 and TRBJ1-2, with a tentative D call TRBD1 (5 bases). This CDR3 spans 15 amino acids. CDR1 and CDR2 from the germline V gene are SGHNT and YYREEE (reference sequence). The V end was cut by 0 bases, the J end by 6 bases, with 15 bases between. The CDR3 loop is CASSLGGRQQDGYTF. CDR3 in DNA: TGTGCCAGCAGCTTGGGGGGGAGACAGCAAGATGGCTACACCTTC.